This T cell receptor (beta chain) is from a study of breast tumors, draining lymph nodes, adjacent tissues. TCRdb redid the calling of the multiplex PCR reads with MiXCR, one entry per CDR3 protein. This table holds 50,000 to 65,000 distinct CDR3 sequences, roughly 40% found once. The CDR3 is made up of 14 amino acids. Germline V lookup: CDR1 SGDLS, CDR2 YYNGEE. This clonotype turned up a few times. A read error may explain this, as a much larger clone is one base away. The source of this sequence is a female donor with breast cancer. Some clones in this sample may be carry-over from other donors' samples. Sequencing was carried out using breast tumor tissue. The V gene is TRBV9, the J gene TRBJ2-1; the match to TRBD2 covers 9 bases. The CDR3 sequence is CASSVSGSSNEQSF. The CDR3 region has the DNA TGTGCCAGCAGCGTTAGCGGGAGTTCCAATGAGCAGTCCTTC. Full variable domain (missing parts from reference TRBV9 and TRBJ2-1): DSGVTQTPKHLITATGQRVTLRCSPRSGDLSVYWYQQSLDQGLQFLIQYYNGEERAKGNILERFSAQQFPDLHSELNLSSLELGDSALYFCASSVSGSSNEQSFGPGTRLTVL.